Each of the 7 T cell receptor beta chains below was sequenced from the same sample in a study of blood T cell repertoires in COVID-19. The data were produced by immunoSEQ multiplex PCR, yet TCRdb's version contains in-frame clones alone and is incomplete. The sample consists of roughly 38,000 clones, 70% to 90% of them appearing once. The sample taken for sequencing was peripheral blood. The receptors stem from a man aged 65 to 79 with acute or convalescent COVID-19.

This clone has just one count. The V gene is TRBV7-8, the J gene TRBJ2-1; 8 bases are a match to TRBD2. The V gene end was trimmed by 1 base and the J gene end by 8 bases; junction bases not matched to a gene: 7. The CDR3 loop spans 15 amino acids. Looked up from germline, CDR1 is SGHVS and CDR2 is FQNEAQ. CDR3 coding DNA: TGTGCCAGCAGCTTAGGATTTCGGGAGGGCCATGAGCAGTTCTTC. Protein: CASSLGFREGHEQFF. Supplemented by reference TRBV7-8 and TRBJ2-1, the full variable domain reads GAGVSQSPRYKVAKRGQDVALRCDPISGHVSLFWYQQALGQGPEFLTYFQNEAQLDKSGLPSDRFFAERPEGSVSTLKIQRTQQEDSAVYLCASSLGFREGHEQFFGPGTRLTVL.

This clone showed up just once. The chain links TRBV6-6 to TRBJ1-2, with TRBD1 identical over 9 bases. There are 14 residues in the CDR3. Germline V CDR1 and CDR2: MNHNY, SVGAGI (reference sequence). V was pared by 2 bases and J by 8 bases, with 6 bases of the junction left unmatched. The CDR3 coding sequence is TGTGCCAGCAGTTACACCGGGACAGGGCAAGGCTACACCTTC. This gives the protein CASSYTGTGQGYTF.

The rearrangement links TRBV24-1 to TRBJ2-3; D perhaps matches TRBD1 (5 bases). The V end was cut by 3 bases, the J end by 2 bases, with 17 bases between. The germline CDR1 and CDR2 sequences are KGHDR and SFDVKD. The CDR3 length is 17 residues. CDR3 protein: CATSDGWRTPVTDTQYF. For the CDR3, the DNA is TGTGCCACCAGTGATGGTTGGCGGACACCCGTCACAGATACGCAGTATTTT.

The chain has TRBV19 and TRBJ2-5; D is unresolved. This CDR3 has 14 residues. The V gene lost 4 bases and the J gene lost 5 bases, with 14 bases spanning the gap. CDR1 and CDR2 from the germline V gene are LNHDA and SQIVND (reference sequence). The CDR3 protein is CASSTSTGPETQYF. The CDR3 DNA reads TGTGCCAGTAGTACGTCGACGGGTCCGGAGACCCAGTACTTC.

This clone appeared once. The rearrangement links TRBV29-1 to TRBJ1-5; D unresolved. The V end lost 4 bases, the J end lost 7 bases, and 17 bases lay between the germline ends. The CDR3 length is 14 residues. CDR1 SQVTM and CDR2 ANQGSEA come from the germline V gene. CDR3 protein: CSVGYTGSGQPQHF. The CDR3 DNA reads TGCAGCGTTGGGTATACGGGGTCGGGACAGCCCCAGCATTTT.

The chain couples TRBV5-1 to TRBJ2-3; D is perhaps TRBD2 (6 bases). V was pared by 6 bases and J by 6 bases, with 8 bases between. This CDR3 contains 11 residues. From germline, CDR1 is SGHRS and CDR2 YFSETQ. Written as DNA, the CDR3 is TGCGCCAGCATGGAGGGGGATACGCAGTATTTT. Protein: CASMEGDTQYF.

The V and J genes are TRBV14 and TRBJ2-2; D ambiguous. Germline V gives CDR1 SGHDN, CDR2 FVKESK. The germline V and J ends were trimmed by 4 bases and 4 bases, with 7 bases remaining between them. The CDR3 consists of 13 residues. This CDR3 reads CASSPRLTGELFF. In nucleotides, the CDR3 is TGTGCCAGCAGCCCTCGACTCACCGGGGAGCTGTTTTTT. Full variable domain (missing parts from reference TRBV14 and TRBJ2-2): EAGVTQFPSHSVIEKGQTVTLRCDPISGHDNLYWYRRVMGKEIKFLLHFVKESKQDESGMPNNRFLAERTGGTYSTLKVQPAELEDSGVYFCASSPRLTGELFFGEGSRLTVL.